This T cell receptor beta chain was observed in a study of technical replicates of blood from several donors (TCRdb year 2017). Remarks on this clone: Its antigen specificity is not known. Relative to the germline gene, one junction end is altered; a read error may explain this.

Libraries came from the immunoSEQ multiplex PCR assay. TCRdb's version of the immuneACCESS table is confined to in-frame rearrangements and falls short of the full clone set. An unresolved V gene accounts for under half of the shortfall where checked; the remainder is of unknown origin. Here the sample has about 100,000 clones; approximately 96% occur a single time. Of the sample, approximately 0.38% is held by the ten largest clones. Measured from the cysteine to the phenylalanine, the CDR3 is 14 residues long. The sequence is cut down to CDR3 DNA, 42 bases in frame from base 1. Reading the germline V gene (reference sequence) gives CDR1 SGHNT and CDR2 YYREEE.

The rearrangement joined TRBV5-4 to TRBJ1-3, with TRBD1 as a weak D call on 5 bases. What was sequenced was T cells isolated from PBMCs. The clonotype originates from a human donor in good health. CDR3 sequence: CASSILRGGDTIYF. The DNA sequence is given as TGTGCCAGCAGCATCTTAAGGGGTGGAGACACCATATATTTT.